This is a list of T cell receptor beta chains from one sample in a study of lymphopenia after photon versus proton radiotherapy. This table comes from immunoSEQ multiplex PCR, and its TCRdb copy is limited to in-frame clones, with some not included. Of about 29,000 clones in the sample, approximately 86% were seen once. The source material was peripheral blood, sampled from a patient treated with proton-based radiotherapy. The receptors stem from a woman aged 60 to 75 with cholangiocarcinoma. Some clones in this sample may be carry-over from other donors' samples. Each CDR3 is given with its conserved first and last residue. D genes are given only for firm matches. Where a row states a size, it is once, few, many or the class of an expanded clone; other rows omit it.

size,J,D,V,length,CDR3,DNA
-,TRBJ1-2,-,TRBV9,13,CASSVDGPYGYTF,TGTGCCAGCAGCGTAGACGGACCGTATGGCTACACCTTC
-,TRBJ1-2,-,TRBV2,13,CASSEESNYGYTF,TGTGCCAGCAGTGAAGAGTCTAACTATGGCTACACCTTC
once,TRBJ2-2,TRBD1,TRBV5-1,17,CASSLEPGTGGTGELFF,TGCGCCAGCAGCTTGGAACCCGGGACAGGGGGGACCGGGGAGCTGTTTTTT
-,TRBJ1-1,TRBD1,TRBV15,18,CATSIQTLSTGEGTEAFF,TGTGCCACCAGCATCCAGACCCTCTCCACAGGGGAAGGCACTGAAGCTTTCTTT
once,TRBJ2-1,TRBD1,TRBV5-1,15,CASSWTGAHYNEQFF,TGCGCCAGCAGCTGGACAGGCGCCCACTACAATGAGCAGTTCTTC
-,TRBJ2-2,-,TRBV10-1,15,CASSIGQQGTGELFF,TGCGCCAGCAGTATAGGGCAACAAGGCACCGGGGAGCTGTTTTTT
-,TRBJ1-5,-,TRBV7-3,13,CASSFDSNQPQHF,TGTGCCAGCAGCTTTGACAGCAATCAGCCCCAGCATTTT
-,TRBJ2-1,TRBD2,TRBV7-9,15,CASSIGTSGRNEQFF,TGTGCCAGCAGCATCGGGACTAGCGGGAGAAATGAGCAGTTCTTC
-,TRBJ1-6,TRBD1,TRBV7-9,16,CASSPGQGGIGSPLHF,TGTGCCAGCAGCCCAGGACAGGGGGGTATAGGTTCACCCCTCCACTTT
-,TRBJ1-1,-,TRBV7-9,15,CASSRQGPLDTEAFF,TGTGCCAGCAGCAGACAAGGCCCTCTAGACACTGAAGCTTTCTTT
-,TRBJ2-5,-,TRBV21-1,14,CASSGDRIQETQYF,TGTGCCAGCAGCGGGGACAGAATACAAGAGACCCAGTACTTC
-,TRBJ2-1,-,TRBV30,12,CAWSVTAFEQFF,TGTGCCTGGAGTGTGACTGCGTTTGAGCAGTTCTTC
-,TRBJ2-3,-,TRBV5-6,14,CASSSGVLGDTQYF,TGTGCCAGCAGCTCCGGGGTACTCGGGGATACGCAGTATTTT
-,TRBJ2-3,-,TRBV5-1,14,CASSLGRGTDTQYF,TGCGCCAGCAGCTTGGGGAGGGGTACAGATACGCAGTATTTT
once,TRBJ1-2,-,TRBV6-6,16,CASTKATRGLGYGYTF,TGTGCCAGCACCAAAGCTACCCGCGGTCTAGGGTATGGCTACACCTTC
-,TRBJ1-4,-,TRBV7-9,15,CASSFLGGTNEKLFF,TGTGCCAGCAGCTTTTTGGGGGGCACTAATGAAAAACTGTTTTTT
-,TRBJ1-1,TRBD1,TRBV6-5,14,CASRQGALNTEAFF,TGTGCCAGCAGACAGGGGGCCTTGAACACTGAAGCTTTCTTT
-,TRBJ2-2,TRBD1,TRBV7-3,15,CASSPPGGNTGELFF,TGTGCCAGCAGCCCCCCAGGGGGGAACACCGGGGAGCTGTTTTTT
-,TRBJ2-2,-,TRBV7-9,12,CASSLVPGELFF,TGTGCCAGCAGCTTAGTTCCCGGGGAGCTGTTTTTT
-,TRBJ2-7,TRBD2,TRBV10-3,15,CAISVPTSGRREQYF,TGTGCCATCAGTGTGCCGACTAGCGGGAGAAGGGAGCAGTACTTC
-,TRBJ2-7,TRBD1,TRBV19,13,CASRAGQGGEQYF,TGTGCCAGTAGGGCCGGACAGGGTGGCGAGCAGTACTTC
-,TRBJ2-7,TRBD2,TRBV5-1,14,CASSSLAGLDEQYF,TGCGCCAGCAGTTCGCTAGCGGGACTCGACGAGCAGTACTTC